A selection of T cell receptor beta chains follows, all from one sample in a study of T cells in Graves' hyperthyroidism and ophthalmopathy. One entry per CDR3 protein, called by TCRdb with MiXCR from the multiplex PCR reads. This sample has about 400,000 distinct CDR3 sequences, with more than 13% found just once. What was sequenced was blood. These receptors all stem from a man in his forties or fifties with Graves' ophthalmopathy. CDR3s include the opening cysteine and the closing phenylalanine or tryptophan. D genes are given only for firm matches. Some rows have no size entry. The others give once, few or many, or a class for an expanded clone.

J: TRBJ1-4
D: -
size: few
V: TRBV14
CDR3: CASSQSGAWFEKLFF
DNA: TGTGCCAGCAGCCAGTCGGGAGCCTGGTTTGAAAAACTGTTTTTT

J: TRBJ2-7
D: -
size: many
V: TRBV5-1
CDR3: CASSPRADNSYEQYF
DNA: TGCGCCAGCAGCCCGCGGGCGGACAACTCCTACGAGCAGTACTTC

J: TRBJ2-7
D: TRBD1
size: few
V: TRBV7-6
CDR3: CASSSGPGQGAYEQYF
DNA: TGTGCCAGCAGCTCCGGACCGGGACAGGGGGCCTACGAGCAGTACTTC

J: TRBJ2-7
D: -
size: few
V: TRBV19
CDR3: CASSPASDTSLYEQYF
DNA: TGTGCCAGTAGCCCTGCCTCGGACACCTCTTTGTACGAGCAGTACTTC

J: TRBJ2-5
D: TRBD2
size: -
V: TRBV29-1
CDR3: CSVLVGGETQYF
DNA: TGCAGCGTTCTAGTGGGGGGGGAGACCCAGTACTTC

J: TRBJ1-3
D: -
size: -
V: TRBV6-1
CDR3: CASSEASGDLSGNTIYF
DNA: TGTGCCAGCAGTGAAGCGTCGGGTGACTTATCTGGAAACACCATATATTTT

J: TRBJ2-3
D: TRBD2
size: many
V: TRBV28
CDR3: CASSLSSLAGGRGADTQYF
DNA: TGTGCCAGCAGTTTATCCTCGCTAGCGGGAGGGAGGGGGGCAGATACGCAGTATTTT

J: TRBJ2-1
D: TRBD2
size: -
V: TRBV5-8
CDR3: CASSLVGGEYNEQFF
DNA: TGTGCCAGCAGCTTGGTGGGGGGGGAGTACAATGAGCAGTTCTTC

J: TRBJ2-1
D: -
size: many
V: TRBV20-1
CDR3: CSASTSLYNEQFF
DNA: TGCAGTGCTAGCACATCCCTTTACAATGAGCAGTTCTTC

J: TRBJ1-2
D: -
size: -
V: TRBV6-2/TRBV6-3
CDR3: CASSRGGGGDYGYTF
DNA: TGTGCCAGCAGTCGGGGGGGGGGGGGCGACTATGGCTACACCTTC

J: TRBJ2-2
D: -
size: -
V: TRBV19
CDR3: CASSIGPGYTGELFF
DNA: TGTGCCAGTAGTATAGGTCCGGGGTACACCGGGGAGCTGTTTTTT

J: TRBJ1-1
D: -
size: -
V: TRBV7-7
CDR3: CASSLGGKGRSTEAFF
DNA: TGTGCTAGCAGCTTAGGGGGGAAGGGGCGCAGCACTGAAGCTTTCTTT

J: TRBJ2-5
D: -
size: many
V: TRBV20-1
CDR3: CSARDSKDYQETQYF
DNA: TGCAGTGCTAGAGACTCCAAGGACTACCAAGAGACCCAGTACTTC

J: TRBJ2-5
D: TRBD1
size: -
V: TRBV2
CDR3: CASSTGQGPNPETQYF
DNA: TGTGCCAGCAGTACGGGACAGGGGCCCAACCCCGAGACCCAGTACTTC

J: TRBJ2-7
D: -
size: -
V: TRBV13
CDR3: CASSFGRQDEQYF
DNA: TGTGCCAGCAGCTTCGGACGGCAGGACGAGCAGTACTTC

J: TRBJ1-2
D: TRBD1
size: -
V: TRBV7-3
CDR3: CASSYRGSYGYTF
DNA: TGTGCCAGCAGCTACAGGGGCAGCTATGGCTACACCTTC

J: TRBJ2-1
D: TRBD2
size: many
V: TRBV3-1
CDR3: CASSHWTSGRGVGYNEQFF
DNA: TGTGCCAGCAGCCACTGGACTAGCGGGAGGGGAGTTGGCTACAATGAGCAGTTCTTC

J: TRBJ2-2
D: -
size: many
V: TRBV20-1
CDR3: CSAAGTPNTGELFF
DNA: TGCAGTGCTGCCGGGACACCTAACACCGGGGAGCTGTTTTTT

J: TRBJ2-1
D: -
size: many
V: TRBV7-9
CDR3: CASSSSNDEQFF
DNA: TGTGCCAGCAGCTCTAGCAACGATGAGCAGTTCTTC

J: TRBJ2-2
D: TRBD2
size: many
V: TRBV3-1
CDR3: CASSQALAGVVGELFF
DNA: TGTGCCAGCAGCCAAGCACTAGCGGGAGTTGTGGGGGAGCTGTTTTTT

J: TRBJ1-5
D: -
size: many
V: TRBV5-1
CDR3: CASSLDGGNQPQHF
DNA: TGTGCCAGCAGCTTAGATGGGGGAAATCAGCCCCAGCATTTT

J: TRBJ2-2
D: -
size: -
V: TRBV7-9
CDR3: CASSLGIRRRFGNTGELFF
DNA: TGTGCCAGCAGCTTAGGGATCCGAAGAAGGTTTGGTAACACCGGGGAGCTGTTTTTT

J: TRBJ2-1
D: -
size: -
V: TRBV9
CDR3: CASSDLTSSYNEQFF
DNA: TGTGCCAGCAGCGACCTGACAAGCTCCTACAATGAGCAGTTCTTC

J: TRBJ2-1
D: -
size: few
V: TRBV28
CDR3: CASSPNYRDEQFF
DNA: TGTGCCAGCAGTCCCAACTACAGGGATGAGCAGTTCTTC

J: TRBJ2-3
D: -
size: -
V: TRBV30
CDR3: CAWTGLEITDTQYF
DNA: TGTGCCTGGACCGGGCTGGAAATCACAGATACGCAGTATTTT

J: TRBJ1-4
D: -
size: -
V: TRBV20-1
CDR3: CSARDRRGINEKLFF
DNA: TGCAGTGCTAGAGATAGGAGGGGAATTAATGAAAAACTGTTTTTT

J: TRBJ2-3
D: TRBD2
size: -
V: TRBV9
CDR3: CASSFEAGSTDTQYF
DNA: TGTGCCAGCAGCTTCGAAGCGGGGAGCACAGATACGCAGTATTTT

J: TRBJ2-3
D: -
size: -
V: TRBV29-1
CDR3: CSVGKSSSTDTQYF
DNA: TGCAGCGTTGGAAAGTCCTCTAGCACAGATACGCAGTATTTT

J: TRBJ2-1
D: TRBD2
size: -
V: TRBV14
CDR3: CASSQGIGGRGNEQFF
DNA: TGTGCCAGCAGCCAAGGGATAGGCGGGAGAGGGAATGAGCAGTTCTTC

J: TRBJ2-7
D: -
size: -
V: TRBV25-1
CDR3: CASSGEPASSYEQYF
DNA: TGTGCCAGCAGTGGGGAACCTGCAAGCTCCTACGAGCAGTACTTC

J: TRBJ2-7
D: TRBD2
size: -
V: TRBV4-1
CDR3: CASSQDRAEVAGGSEQYF
DNA: TGCGCCAGCAGCCAAGATCGGGCGGAGGTGGCGGGAGGAAGCGAGCAGTACTTC

J: TRBJ2-7
D: TRBD1
size: few
V: TRBV5-6
CDR3: CASSLTGTVLSEQYF
DNA: TGTGCCAGCAGCTTGACCGGGACAGTCCTCTCCGAGCAGTACTTC

J: TRBJ2-7
D: TRBD1
size: -
V: TRBV5-1
CDR3: CASSLAKGQDSYEQYF
DNA: TGCGCCAGCAGCTTGGCCAAGGGACAGGACTCCTACGAGCAGTACTTC

J: TRBJ1-1
D: TRBD1
size: few
V: TRBV7-9
CDR3: CASSFQGTVNTEAFF
DNA: TGTGCCAGCAGCTTCCAAGGGACAGTTAACACTGAAGCTTTCTTT

J: TRBJ2-1
D: TRBD2
size: -
V: TRBV29-1
CDR3: CSVRTGGNEQFF
DNA: TGCAGCGTACGGACGGGAGGGAATGAGCAGTTCTTC

J: TRBJ2-7
D: TRBD1
size: -
V: TRBV5-5
CDR3: CASSLFATGDNEQYF
DNA: TGTGCCAGCAGCTTGTTCGCGACAGGGGACAACGAGCAGTACTTC

J: TRBJ2-3
D: -
size: many
V: TRBV3-1
CDR3: CASGGGTDTQYF
DNA: TGTGCCAGCGGAGGGGGCACAGATACGCAGTATTTT

J: TRBJ2-7
D: TRBD2
size: many
V: TRBV20-1
CDR3: CSARELVGRVDEQYF
DNA: TGCAGTGCTAGAGAGCTAGTCGGGAGGGTCGACGAGCAGTACTTC

J: TRBJ2-1
D: TRBD1
size: -
V: TRBV19
CDR3: CASRRQGAYNEQFF
DNA: TGTGCCAGTAGGCGACAGGGGGCGTACAATGAGCAGTTCTTC

J: TRBJ2-7
D: -
size: many
V: TRBV3-1
CDR3: CASSQDVAYEQYF
DNA: TGTGCCAGCAGCCAAGATGTGGCCTACGAGCAGTACTTC

J: TRBJ1-1
D: -
size: many
V: TRBV7-9
CDR3: CASSPRVLNTEAFF
DNA: TGTGCCAGCAGCCCGAGGGTTCTGAACACTGAAGCTTTCTTT

J: TRBJ2-3
D: -
size: -
V: TRBV12-3/TRBV12-4
CDR3: CASRRTLDTQYF
DNA: TGTGCCAGCAGACGGACACTTGATACGCAGTATTTT

J: TRBJ2-3
D: TRBD2
size: -
V: TRBV6-2/TRBV6-3
CDR3: CASRGLAGGPASTDTQYF
DNA: TGTGCCAGCAGAGGACTAGCGGGAGGGCCCGCCAGCACAGATACGCAGTATTTT

J: TRBJ1-5
D: -
size: -
V: TRBV5-1
CDR3: CVSSADSGGYSNQPQHF
DNA: TGCGTCAGCAGCGCGGACAGTGGGGGGTATAGCAATCAGCCCCAGCATTTT

J: TRBJ2-2
D: TRBD2
size: few
V: TRBV9
CDR3: CASSVGRTSGITGELFF
DNA: TGTGCCAGCAGCGTAGGGAGGACTAGCGGGATCACCGGGGAGCTGTTTTTT

J: TRBJ2-5
D: -
size: many
V: TRBV20-1
CDR3: CSAGDLRGQETQYF
DNA: TGCAGTGCTGGCGATCTGAGGGGCCAGGAGACCCAGTACTTC

J: TRBJ1-2
D: TRBD1
size: few
V: TRBV27
CDR3: CASSLSGQGGYGYTF
DNA: TGTGCCAGCAGTTTATCGGGACAGGGCGGCTATGGCTACACCTTC

J: TRBJ2-4
D: -
size: many
V: TRBV30
CDR3: CAWSSHREDLTKNIQYF
DNA: TGTGCCTGGAGTTCTCACAGGGAAGATCTAACCAAAAACATTCAGTACTTC

J: TRBJ2-5
D: -
size: many
V: TRBV5-5
CDR3: CASSPGVPGETQYF
DNA: TGTGCCAGCAGCCCGGGTGTGCCGGGTGAGACCCAGTACTTC

J: TRBJ2-3
D: -
size: many
V: TRBV7-8
CDR3: CASSLGRTTDTQYF
DNA: TGTGCCAGCAGCTTGGGCCGGACCACAGATACGCAGTATTTT

J: TRBJ1-5
D: -
size: many
V: TRBV2
CDR3: CASNKEQNRSNQPQHF
DNA: TGTGCCAGCAATAAGGAACAAAACCGTAGCAATCAGCCCCAGCATTTT

J: TRBJ2-3
D: TRBD2
size: -
V: TRBV7-9
CDR3: CASRPGLAGHFTDTQYF
DNA: TGTGCCAGCAGACCGGGACTAGCGGGACACTTCACAGATACGCAGTATTTT

J: TRBJ2-7
D: TRBD2
size: many
V: TRBV6-5
CDR3: CASSYGTSGGRSYEQYF
DNA: TGTGCCAGCAGTTACGGGACTAGCGGGGGTCGCTCCTACGAGCAGTACTTC